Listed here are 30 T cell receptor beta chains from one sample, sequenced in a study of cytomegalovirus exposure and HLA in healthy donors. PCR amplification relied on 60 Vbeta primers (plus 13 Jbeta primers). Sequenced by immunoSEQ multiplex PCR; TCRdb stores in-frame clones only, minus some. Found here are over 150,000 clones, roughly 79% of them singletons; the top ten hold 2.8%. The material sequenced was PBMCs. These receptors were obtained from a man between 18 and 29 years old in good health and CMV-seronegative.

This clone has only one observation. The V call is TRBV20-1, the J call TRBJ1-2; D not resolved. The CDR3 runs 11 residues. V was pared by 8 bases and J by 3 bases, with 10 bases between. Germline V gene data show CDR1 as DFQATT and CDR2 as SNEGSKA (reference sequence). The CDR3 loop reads CSYRMDYGYTF. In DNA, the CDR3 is TGCAGTTACAGAATGGACTATGGCTACACCTTC.

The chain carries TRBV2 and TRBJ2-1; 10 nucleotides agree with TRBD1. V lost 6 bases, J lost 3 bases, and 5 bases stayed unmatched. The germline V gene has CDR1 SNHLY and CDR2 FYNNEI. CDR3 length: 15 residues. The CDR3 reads CASRTGTGVYNEQFF. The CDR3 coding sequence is TGTGCCAGCAGGACCGGGACAGGGGTCTACAATGAGCAGTTCTTC.

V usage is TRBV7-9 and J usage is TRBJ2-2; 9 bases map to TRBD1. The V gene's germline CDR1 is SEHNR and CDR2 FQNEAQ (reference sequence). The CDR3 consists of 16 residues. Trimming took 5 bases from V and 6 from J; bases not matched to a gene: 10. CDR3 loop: CASSLPGQGYAGELFF. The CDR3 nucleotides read TGTGCCAGCAGCCTCCCGGGACAGGGCTACGCCGGGGAGCTGTTTTTT.

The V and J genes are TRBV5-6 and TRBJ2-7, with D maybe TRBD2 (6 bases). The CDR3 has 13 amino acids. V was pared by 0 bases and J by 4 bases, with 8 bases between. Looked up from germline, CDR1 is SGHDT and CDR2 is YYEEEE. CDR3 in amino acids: CASSLAEGYEQYV. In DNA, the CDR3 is TGTGCCAGCAGCTTGGCGGAGGGTTACGAGCAGTACGTC.

The CDR3 DNA follows: TGTGCCAGCAGCTTCCAGGAATACAATGAGCAGTTCTTC. This sequence encodes CASSFQEYNEQFF. The chain couples TRBV7-6 to TRBJ2-1, with D uncertain. CDR3 length equals 13 residues. Per germline, CDR1 SGHVS and CDR2 FNYEAQ. V gave up 3 bases and J gave up 4 bases, with 7 bases separating them.

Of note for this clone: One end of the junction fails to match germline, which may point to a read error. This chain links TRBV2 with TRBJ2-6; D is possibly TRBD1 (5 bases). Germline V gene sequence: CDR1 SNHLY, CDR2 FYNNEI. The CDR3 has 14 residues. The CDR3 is CASSGGTGANGLTF. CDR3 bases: TGTGCCAGCAGTGGAGGAACTGGGGCCAACGGCCTGACTTTC.

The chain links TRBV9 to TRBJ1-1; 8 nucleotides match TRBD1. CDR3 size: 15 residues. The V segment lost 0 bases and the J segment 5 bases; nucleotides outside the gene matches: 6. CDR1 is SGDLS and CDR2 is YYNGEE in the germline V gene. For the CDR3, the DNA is TGTGCCAGCAGCGTAGTAGCCCGGACAGGGACTGAAGCTTTCTTT. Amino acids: CASSVVARTGTEAFF. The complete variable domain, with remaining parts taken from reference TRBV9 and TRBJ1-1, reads DSGVTQTPKHLITATGQRVTLRCSPRSGDLSVYWYQQSLDQGLQFLIQYYNGEERAKGNILERFSAQQFPDLHSELNLSSLELGDSALYFCASSVVARTGTEAFFGQGTRLTVV.

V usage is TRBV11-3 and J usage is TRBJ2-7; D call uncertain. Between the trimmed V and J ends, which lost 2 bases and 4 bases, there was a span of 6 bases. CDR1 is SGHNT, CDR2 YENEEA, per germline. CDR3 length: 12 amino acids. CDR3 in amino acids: CASSLNSYEQYF. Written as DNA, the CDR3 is TGTGCCAGCAGCTTAAACTCGTACGAGCAGTACTTC.

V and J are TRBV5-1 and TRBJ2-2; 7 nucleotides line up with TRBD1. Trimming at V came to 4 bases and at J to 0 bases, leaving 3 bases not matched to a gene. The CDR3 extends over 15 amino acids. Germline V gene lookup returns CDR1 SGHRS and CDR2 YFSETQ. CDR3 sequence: CASSTQGPNTGELFF. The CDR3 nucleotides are TGCGCCAGCAGCACACAGGGGCCGAACACCGGGGAGCTGTTTTTT.

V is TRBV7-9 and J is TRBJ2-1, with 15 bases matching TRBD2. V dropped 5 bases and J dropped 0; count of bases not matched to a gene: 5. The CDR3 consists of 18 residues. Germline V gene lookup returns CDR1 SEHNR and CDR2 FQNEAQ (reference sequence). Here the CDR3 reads CASSAGTSGGSSYNEQFF. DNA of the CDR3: TGTGCCAGCAGCGCCGGGACTAGCGGGGGGAGCTCCTACAATGAGCAGTTCTTC.

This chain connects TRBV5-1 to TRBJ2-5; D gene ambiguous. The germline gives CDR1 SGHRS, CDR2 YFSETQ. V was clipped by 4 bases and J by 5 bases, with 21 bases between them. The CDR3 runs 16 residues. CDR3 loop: CASSPIPVILSETQYF. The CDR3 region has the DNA TGCGCCAGCAGCCCAATCCCGGTCATATTATCGGAGACCCAGTACTTC. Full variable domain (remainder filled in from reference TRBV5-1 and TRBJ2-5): KAGVTQTPRYLIKTRGQQVTLSCSPISGHRSVSWYQQTPGQGLQFLFEYFSETQRNKGNFPGRFSGRQFSNSRSEMNVSTLELGDSALYLCASSPIPVILSETQYFGPGTRLLVL.

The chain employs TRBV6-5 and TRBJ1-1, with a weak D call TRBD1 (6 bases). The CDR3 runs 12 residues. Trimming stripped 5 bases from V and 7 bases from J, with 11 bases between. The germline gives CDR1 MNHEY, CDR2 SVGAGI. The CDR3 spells CASSRQQGEAFF. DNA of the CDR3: TGTGCCAGCAGTCGGCAACAGGGTGAAGCTTTCTTT.

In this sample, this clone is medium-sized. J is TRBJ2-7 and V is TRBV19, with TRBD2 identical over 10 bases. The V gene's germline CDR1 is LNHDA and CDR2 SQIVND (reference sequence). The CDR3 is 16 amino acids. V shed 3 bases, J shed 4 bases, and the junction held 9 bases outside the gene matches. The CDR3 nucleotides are TGTGCCAGTAGTATTTTGGTGGGACTAGCGACATACGAGCAGTACTTC. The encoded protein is CASSILVGLATYEQYF.

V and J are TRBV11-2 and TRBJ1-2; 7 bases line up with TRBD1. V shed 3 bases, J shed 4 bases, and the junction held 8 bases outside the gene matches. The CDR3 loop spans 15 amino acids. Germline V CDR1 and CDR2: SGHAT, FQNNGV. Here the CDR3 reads CASSFGGQKPYGYTF. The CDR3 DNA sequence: TGTGCCAGCAGCTTCGGGGGACAGAAACCCTATGGCTACACCTTC.

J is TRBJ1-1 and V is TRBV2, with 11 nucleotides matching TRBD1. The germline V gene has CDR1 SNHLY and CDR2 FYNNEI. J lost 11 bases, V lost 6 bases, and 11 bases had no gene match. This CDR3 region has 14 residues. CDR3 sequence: CASSSTGTGGKAFF. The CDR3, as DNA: TGTGCCAGCAGCTCTACCGGGACAGGGGGAAAGGCTTTCTTT.

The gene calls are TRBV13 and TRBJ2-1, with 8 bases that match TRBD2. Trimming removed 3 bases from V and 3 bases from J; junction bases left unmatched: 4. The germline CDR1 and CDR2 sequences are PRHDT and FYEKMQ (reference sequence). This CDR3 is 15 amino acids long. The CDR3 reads CASSFLSGGYNEQFF. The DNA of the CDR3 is TGTGCCAGCAGCTTCCTCAGCGGGGGCTACAATGAGCAGTTCTTC. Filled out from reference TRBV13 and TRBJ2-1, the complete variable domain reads AAGVIQSPRHLIKEKRETATLKCYPIPRHDTVYWYQQGPGQDPQFLISFYEKMQSDKGSIPDRFSAQQFSDYHSELNMSSLELGDSALYFCASSFLSGGYNEQFFGPGTRLTVL.

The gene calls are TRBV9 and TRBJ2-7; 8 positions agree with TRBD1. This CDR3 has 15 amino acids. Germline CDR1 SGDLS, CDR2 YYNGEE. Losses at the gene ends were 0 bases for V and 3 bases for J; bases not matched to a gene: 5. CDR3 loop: CASSVDGTGVYEQYF. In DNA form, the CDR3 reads TGTGCCAGCAGCGTAGATGGGACAGGTGTCTACGAGCAGTACTTC. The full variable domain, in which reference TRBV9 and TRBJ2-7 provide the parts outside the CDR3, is DSGVTQTPKHLITATGQRVTLRCSPRSGDLSVYWYQQSLDQGLQFLIQYYNGEERAKGNILERFSAQQFPDLHSELNLSSLELGDSALYFCASSVDGTGVYEQYFGPGTRLTVT.

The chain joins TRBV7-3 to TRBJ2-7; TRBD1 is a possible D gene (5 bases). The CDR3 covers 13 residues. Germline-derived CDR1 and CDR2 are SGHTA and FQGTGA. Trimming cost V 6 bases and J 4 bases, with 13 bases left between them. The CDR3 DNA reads TGTGCCAGCAGTCAGGGAACAGGTTACGAGCAGTACTTC. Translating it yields CASSQGTGYEQYF.

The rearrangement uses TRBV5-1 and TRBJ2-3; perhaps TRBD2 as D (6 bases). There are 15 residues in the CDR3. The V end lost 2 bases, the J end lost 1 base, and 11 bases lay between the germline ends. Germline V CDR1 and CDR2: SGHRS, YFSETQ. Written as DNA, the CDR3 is TGCGCCAGCAGCTTTGGAGGGGAGGGCACAGATACGCAGTATTTT. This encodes CASSFGGEGTDTQYF.

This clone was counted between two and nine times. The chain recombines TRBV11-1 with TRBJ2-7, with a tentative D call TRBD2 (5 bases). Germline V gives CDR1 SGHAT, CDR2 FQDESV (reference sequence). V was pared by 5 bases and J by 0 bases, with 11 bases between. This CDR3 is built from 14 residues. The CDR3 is CASSPLGSSYEQYF. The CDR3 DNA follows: TGTGCCAGCAGCCCCCTGGGGAGCTCCTACGAGCAGTACTTC.

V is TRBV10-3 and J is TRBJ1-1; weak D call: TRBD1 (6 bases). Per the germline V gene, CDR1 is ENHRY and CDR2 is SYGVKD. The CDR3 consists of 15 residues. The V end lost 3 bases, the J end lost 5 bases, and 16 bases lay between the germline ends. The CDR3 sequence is CAISEFFQGKTEAFF. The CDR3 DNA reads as TGTGCCATCAGTGAATTTTTCCAGGGGAAGACTGAAGCTTTCTTT.

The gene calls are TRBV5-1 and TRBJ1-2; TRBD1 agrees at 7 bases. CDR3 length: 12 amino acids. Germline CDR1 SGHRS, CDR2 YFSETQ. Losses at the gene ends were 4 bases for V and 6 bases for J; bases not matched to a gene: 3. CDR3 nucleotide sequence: TGCGCCAGCAGCCCAGGGGGAAATGGCTACACCTTC. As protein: CASSPGGNGYTF.

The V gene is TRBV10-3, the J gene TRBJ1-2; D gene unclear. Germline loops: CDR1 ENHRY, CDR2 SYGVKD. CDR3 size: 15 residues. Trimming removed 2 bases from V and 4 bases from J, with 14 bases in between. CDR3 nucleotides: TGTGCCATCAGTGAGGGAGCACCCGCTCGCTATGGCTACACCTTC. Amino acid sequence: CAISEGAPARYGYTF.

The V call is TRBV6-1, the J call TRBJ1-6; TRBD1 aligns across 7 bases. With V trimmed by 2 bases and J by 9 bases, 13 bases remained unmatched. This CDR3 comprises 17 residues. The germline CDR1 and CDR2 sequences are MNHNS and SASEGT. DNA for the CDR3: TGTGCCAGCAGTGAAATCCCTCAGGGGGTGGTGGGTTCACCCCTCCACTTT. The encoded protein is CASSEIPQGVVGSPLHF.

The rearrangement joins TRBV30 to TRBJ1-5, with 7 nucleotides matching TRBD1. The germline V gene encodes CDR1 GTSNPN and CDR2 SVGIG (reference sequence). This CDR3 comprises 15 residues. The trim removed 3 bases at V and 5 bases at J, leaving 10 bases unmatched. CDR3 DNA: TGTGCCTGGAGGAGAGCAACAGGGGAAGATCAGCCCCAGCATTTT. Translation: CAWRRATGEDQPQHF.

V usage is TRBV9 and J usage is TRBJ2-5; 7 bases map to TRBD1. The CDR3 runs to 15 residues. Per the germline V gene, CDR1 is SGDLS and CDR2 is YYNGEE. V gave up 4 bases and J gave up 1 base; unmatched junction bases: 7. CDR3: CASSSGQLTQETQYF. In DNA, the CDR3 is TGTGCCAGCAGCTCGGGACAGCTAACCCAAGAGACCCAGTACTTC. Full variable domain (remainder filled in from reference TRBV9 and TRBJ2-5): DSGVTQTPKHLITATGQRVTLRCSPRSGDLSVYWYQQSLDQGLQFLIQYYNGEERAKGNILERFSAQQFPDLHSELNLSSLELGDSALYFCASSSGQLTQETQYFGPGTRLLVL.

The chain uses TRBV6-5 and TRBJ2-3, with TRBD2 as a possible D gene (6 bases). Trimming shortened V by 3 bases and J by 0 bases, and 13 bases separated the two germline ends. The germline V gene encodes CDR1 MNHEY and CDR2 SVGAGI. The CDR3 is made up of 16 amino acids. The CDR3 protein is CASSYTMGTSTDTQYF. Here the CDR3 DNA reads TGTGCCAGCAGTTATACGATGGGGACTAGCACAGATACGCAGTATTTT.

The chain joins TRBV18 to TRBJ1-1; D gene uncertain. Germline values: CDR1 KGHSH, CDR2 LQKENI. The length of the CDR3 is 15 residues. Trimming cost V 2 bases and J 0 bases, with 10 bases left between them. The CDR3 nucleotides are TGTGCCAGCTCACCAATCGAGGGTTTGAACACTGAAGCTTTCTTT. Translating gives CASSPIEGLNTEAFF. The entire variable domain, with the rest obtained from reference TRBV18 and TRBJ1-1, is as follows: NAGVMQNPRHLVRRRGQEARLRCSPMKGHSHVYWYRQLPEEGLKFMVYLQKENIIDESGMPKERFSAEFPKEGPSILRIQQVVRGDSAAYFCASSPIEGLNTEAFFGQGTRLTVV.

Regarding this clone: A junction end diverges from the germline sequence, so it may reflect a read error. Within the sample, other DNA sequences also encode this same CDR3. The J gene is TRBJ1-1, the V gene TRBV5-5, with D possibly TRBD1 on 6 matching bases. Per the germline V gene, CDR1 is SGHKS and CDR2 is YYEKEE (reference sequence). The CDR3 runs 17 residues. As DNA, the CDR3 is TGTGCCAGCAGCTCAGGTAGGACAGCCATCATGAACACTGAAGCCTTCTTT. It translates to CASSSGRTAIMNTEAFF.

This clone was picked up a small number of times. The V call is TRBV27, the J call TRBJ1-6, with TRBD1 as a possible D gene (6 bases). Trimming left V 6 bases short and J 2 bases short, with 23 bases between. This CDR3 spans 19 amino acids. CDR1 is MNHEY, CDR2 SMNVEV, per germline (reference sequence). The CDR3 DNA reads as TGTGCCAGCAGAATTACCCCCTTGGGGGCGGGCGCCTATAATTCACCCCTCCACTTT. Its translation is CASRITPLGAGAYNSPLHF.